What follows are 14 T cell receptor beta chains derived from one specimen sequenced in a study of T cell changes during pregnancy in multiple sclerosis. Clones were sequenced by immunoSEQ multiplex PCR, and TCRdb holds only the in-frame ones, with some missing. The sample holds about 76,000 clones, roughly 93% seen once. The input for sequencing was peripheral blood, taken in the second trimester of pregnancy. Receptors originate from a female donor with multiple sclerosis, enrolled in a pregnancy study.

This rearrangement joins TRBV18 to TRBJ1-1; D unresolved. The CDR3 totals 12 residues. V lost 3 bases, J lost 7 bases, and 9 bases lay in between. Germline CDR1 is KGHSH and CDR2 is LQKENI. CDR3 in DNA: TGTGCCAGCTCACCCAACTCTGTTGAAGCTTTCTTT. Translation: CASSPNSVEAFF. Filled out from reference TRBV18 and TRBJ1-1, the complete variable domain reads NAGVMQNPRHLVRRRGQEARLRCSPMKGHSHVYWYRQLPEEGLKFMVYLQKENIIDESGMPKERFSAEFPKEGPSILRIQQVVRGDSAAYFCASSPNSVEAFFGQGTRLTVV.

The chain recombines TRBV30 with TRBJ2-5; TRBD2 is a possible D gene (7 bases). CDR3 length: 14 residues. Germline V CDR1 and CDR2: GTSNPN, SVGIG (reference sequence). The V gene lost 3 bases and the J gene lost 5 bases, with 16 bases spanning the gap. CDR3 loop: CAWRSGGASETQYF. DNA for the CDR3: TGTGCCTGGAGAAGTGGGGGGGCGAGTGAGACCCAGTACTTC.

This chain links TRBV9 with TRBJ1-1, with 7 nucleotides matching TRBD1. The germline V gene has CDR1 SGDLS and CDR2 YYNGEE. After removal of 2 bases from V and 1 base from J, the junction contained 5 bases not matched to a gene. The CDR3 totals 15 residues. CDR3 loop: CASSVYRGPNTEAFF. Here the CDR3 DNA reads TGTGCCAGCAGCGTCTACAGGGGCCCGAACACTGAAGCTTTCTTT.

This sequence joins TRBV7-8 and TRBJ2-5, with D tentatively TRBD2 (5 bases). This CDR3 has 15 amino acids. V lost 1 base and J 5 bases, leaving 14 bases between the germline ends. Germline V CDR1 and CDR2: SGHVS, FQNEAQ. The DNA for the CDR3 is TGTGCCAGCAGCTTAGGAGGACTGGTCCTTGAGACCCAGTACTTC. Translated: CASSLGGLVLETQYF.

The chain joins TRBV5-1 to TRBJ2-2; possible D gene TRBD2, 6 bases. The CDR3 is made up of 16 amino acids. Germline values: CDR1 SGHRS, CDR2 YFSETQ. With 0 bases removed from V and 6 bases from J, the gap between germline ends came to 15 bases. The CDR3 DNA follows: TGCGCCAGCAGCTTGGCCGGGATTCGGGGGTCCGGGGAGCTGTTTTTT. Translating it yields CASSLAGIRGSGELFF.

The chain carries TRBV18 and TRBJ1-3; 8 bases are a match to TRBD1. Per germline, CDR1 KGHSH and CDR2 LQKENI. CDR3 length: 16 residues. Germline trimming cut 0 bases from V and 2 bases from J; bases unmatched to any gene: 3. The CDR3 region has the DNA TGTGCCAGCTCACCACCGTCGGGACAGGCTGGAAACACCATATATTTT. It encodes CASSPPSGQAGNTIYF. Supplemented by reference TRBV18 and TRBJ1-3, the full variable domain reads NAGVMQNPRHLVRRRGQEARLRCSPMKGHSHVYWYRQLPEEGLKFMVYLQKENIIDESGMPKERFSAEFPKEGPSILRIQQVVRGDSAAYFCASSPPSGQAGNTIYFGEGSWLTVV.

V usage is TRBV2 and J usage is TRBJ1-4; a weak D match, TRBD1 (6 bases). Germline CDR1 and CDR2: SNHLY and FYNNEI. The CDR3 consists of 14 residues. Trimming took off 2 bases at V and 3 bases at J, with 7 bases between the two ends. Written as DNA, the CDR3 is TGTGCCAGCAGTGAACAGGGGCCTAATGAAAAACTGTTTTTT. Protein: CASSEQGPNEKLFF.

CDR3 DNA: TGTGCCAGCGGGACTGAAGTGAATACGCAGTATTTT. Translated, it gives CASGTEVNTQYF. The chain is built from TRBV6-1 and TRBJ2-3; maybe TRBD2 (6 bases). This CDR3 has 12 residues. Germline V gene sequence: CDR1 MNHNS, CDR2 SASEGT. V lost 8 bases and J lost 7, with 13 bases in between.

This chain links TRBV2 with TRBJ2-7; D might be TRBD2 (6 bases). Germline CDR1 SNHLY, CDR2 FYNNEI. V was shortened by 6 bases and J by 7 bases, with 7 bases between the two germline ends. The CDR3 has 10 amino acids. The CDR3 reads CASSLAEQYF. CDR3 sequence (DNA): TGTGCCAGCAGCCTAGCGGAGCAGTACTTC. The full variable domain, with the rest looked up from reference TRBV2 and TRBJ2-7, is EPEVTQTPSHQVTQMGQEVILRCVPISNHLYFYWYRQILGQKVEFLVSFYNNEISEKSEIFDDQFSVERPDGSNFTLKIRSTKLEDSAMYFCASSLAEQYFGPGTRLTVT.

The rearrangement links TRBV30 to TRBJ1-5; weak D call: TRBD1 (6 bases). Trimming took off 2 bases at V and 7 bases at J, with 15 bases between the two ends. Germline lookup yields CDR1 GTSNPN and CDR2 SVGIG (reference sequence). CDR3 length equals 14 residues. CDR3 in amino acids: CAWSIDRSLQPQHF. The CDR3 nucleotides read TGTGCCTGGAGTATCGACAGGTCTCTCCAGCCCCAGCATTTT.

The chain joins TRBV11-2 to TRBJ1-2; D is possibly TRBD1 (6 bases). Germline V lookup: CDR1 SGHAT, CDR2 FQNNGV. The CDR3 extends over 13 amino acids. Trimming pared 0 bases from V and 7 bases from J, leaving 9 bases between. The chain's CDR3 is CASSLDFRGGYTF. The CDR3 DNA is TGTGCCAGCAGCTTAGATTTCAGGGGTGGCTACACCTTC.

This CDR3 reads CASRSVSSGNTIYF. The DNA of the CDR3 is TGTGCCAGCAGGTCCGTGAGTTCTGGAAACACCATATATTTT. The chain joins TRBV5-4 to TRBJ1-3; D is unclear. Trimming took 5 bases from V and 1 from J, leaving 10 bases between them. The CDR3 consists of 14 residues. CDR1 is SGHNT, CDR2 YYREEE, per germline (reference sequence).

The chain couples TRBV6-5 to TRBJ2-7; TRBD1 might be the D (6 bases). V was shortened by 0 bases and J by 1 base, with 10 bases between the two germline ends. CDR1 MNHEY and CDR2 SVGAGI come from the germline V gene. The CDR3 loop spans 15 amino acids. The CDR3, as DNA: TGTGCCAGCAGTTACTCTTCGGGGACATCCTACGAGCAGTACTTC. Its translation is CASSYSSGTSYEQYF.

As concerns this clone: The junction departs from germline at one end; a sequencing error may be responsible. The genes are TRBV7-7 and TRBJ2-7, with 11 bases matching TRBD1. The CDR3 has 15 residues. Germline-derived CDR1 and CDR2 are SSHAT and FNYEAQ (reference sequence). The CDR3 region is CASSLGTGGSYEQYF. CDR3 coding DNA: TGTGCTAGCAGCTTAGGGACAGGGGGTTCCTACGAGCAGTACTTC.